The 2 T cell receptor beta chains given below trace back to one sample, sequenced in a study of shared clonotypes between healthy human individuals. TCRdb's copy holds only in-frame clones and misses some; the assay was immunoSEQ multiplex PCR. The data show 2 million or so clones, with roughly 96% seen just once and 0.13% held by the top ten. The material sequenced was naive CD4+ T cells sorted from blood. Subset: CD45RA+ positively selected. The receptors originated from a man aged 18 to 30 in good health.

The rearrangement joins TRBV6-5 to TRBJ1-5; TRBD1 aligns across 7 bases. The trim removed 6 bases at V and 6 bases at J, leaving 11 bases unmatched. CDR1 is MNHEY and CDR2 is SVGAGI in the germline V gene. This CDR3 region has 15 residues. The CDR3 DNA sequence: TGTGCCAGCAGACTAGGGCAGGGGGTCAGTCAGCCCCAGCATTTT. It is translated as CASRLGQGVSQPQHF.

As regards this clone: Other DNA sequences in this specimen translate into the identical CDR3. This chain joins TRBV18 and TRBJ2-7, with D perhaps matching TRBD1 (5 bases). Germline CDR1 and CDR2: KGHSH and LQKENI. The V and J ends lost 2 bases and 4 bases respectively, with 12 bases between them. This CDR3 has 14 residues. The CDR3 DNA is TGTGCCAGCTCACCAGGGCAGGGAAGTTACGAGCAGTACTTC. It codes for CASSPGQGSYEQYF. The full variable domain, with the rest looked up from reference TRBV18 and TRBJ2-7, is NAGVMQNPRHLVRRRGQEARLRCSPMKGHSHVYWYRQLPEEGLKFMVYLQKENIIDESGMPKERFSAEFPKEGPSILRIQQVVRGDSAAYFCASSPGQGSYEQYFGPGTRLTVT.